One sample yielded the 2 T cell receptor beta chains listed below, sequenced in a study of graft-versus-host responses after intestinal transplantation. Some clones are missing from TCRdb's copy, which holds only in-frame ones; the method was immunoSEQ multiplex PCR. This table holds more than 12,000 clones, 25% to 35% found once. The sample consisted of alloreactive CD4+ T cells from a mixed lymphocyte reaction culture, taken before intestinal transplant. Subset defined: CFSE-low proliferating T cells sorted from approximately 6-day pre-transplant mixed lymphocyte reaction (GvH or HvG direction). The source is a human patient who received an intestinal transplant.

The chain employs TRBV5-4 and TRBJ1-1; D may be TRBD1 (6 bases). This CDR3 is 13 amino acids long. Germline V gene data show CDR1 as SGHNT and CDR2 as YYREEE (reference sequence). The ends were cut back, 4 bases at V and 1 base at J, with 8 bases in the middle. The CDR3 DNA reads TGTGCCAGCAGCACACAGGGGAACACTGAAGCTTTCTTT. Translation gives CASSTQGNTEAFF.

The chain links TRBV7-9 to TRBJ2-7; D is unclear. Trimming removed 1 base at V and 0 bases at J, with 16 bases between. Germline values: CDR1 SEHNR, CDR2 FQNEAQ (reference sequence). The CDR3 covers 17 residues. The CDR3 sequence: CASSLGLGVGRSYEQYF. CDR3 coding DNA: TGTGCCAGCAGCTTAGGTCTGGGCGTAGGTCGCTCCTACGAGCAGTACTTC.